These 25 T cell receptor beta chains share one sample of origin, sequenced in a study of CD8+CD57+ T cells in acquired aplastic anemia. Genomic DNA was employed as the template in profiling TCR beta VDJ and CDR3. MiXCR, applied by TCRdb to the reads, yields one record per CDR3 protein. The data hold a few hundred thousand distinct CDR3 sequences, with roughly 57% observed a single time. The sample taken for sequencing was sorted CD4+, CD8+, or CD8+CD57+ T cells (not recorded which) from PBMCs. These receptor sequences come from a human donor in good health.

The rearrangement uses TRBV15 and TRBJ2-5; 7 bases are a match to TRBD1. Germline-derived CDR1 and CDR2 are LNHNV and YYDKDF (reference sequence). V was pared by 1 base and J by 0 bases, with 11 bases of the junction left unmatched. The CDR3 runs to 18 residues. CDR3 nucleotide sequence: TGTGCCACCAGCAGAGTGTGGACAGGAGAGAGGGACCAAGAGACCCAGTACTTC. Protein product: CATSRVWTGERDQETQYF.

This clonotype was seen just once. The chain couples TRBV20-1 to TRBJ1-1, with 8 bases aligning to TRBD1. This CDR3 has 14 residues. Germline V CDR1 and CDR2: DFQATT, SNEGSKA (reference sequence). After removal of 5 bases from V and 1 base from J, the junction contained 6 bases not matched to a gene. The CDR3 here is CSAQRTGWNTEAFF. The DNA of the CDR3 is TGCAGTGCTCAACGGACAGGGTGGAACACTGAAGCTTTCTTT.

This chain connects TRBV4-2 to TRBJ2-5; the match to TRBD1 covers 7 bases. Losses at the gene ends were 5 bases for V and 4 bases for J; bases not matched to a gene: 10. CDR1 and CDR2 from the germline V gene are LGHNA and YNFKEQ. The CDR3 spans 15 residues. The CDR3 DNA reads TGTGCCAGCAGCTTCGGGTTGGGACAGATAGAGACCCAGTACTTC. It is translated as CASSFGLGQIETQYF.

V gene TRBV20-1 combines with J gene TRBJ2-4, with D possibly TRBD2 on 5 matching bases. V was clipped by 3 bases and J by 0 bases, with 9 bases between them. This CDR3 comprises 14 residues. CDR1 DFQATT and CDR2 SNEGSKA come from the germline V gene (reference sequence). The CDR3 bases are TGCAGTGCTAGGGAGGTGCTAGCCAAAAACATTCAGTACTTC. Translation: CSAREVLAKNIQYF.

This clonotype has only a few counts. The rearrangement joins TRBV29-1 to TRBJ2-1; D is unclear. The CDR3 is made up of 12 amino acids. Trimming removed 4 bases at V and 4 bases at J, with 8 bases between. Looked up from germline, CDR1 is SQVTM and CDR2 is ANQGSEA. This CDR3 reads CSVASGYNEQFF. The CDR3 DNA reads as TGCAGCGTTGCCTCCGGGTACAATGAGCAGTTCTTC.

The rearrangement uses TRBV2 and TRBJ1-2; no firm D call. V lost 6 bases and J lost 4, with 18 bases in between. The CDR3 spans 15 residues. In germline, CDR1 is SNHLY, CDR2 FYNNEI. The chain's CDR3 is CASSALDTDLYGYTF. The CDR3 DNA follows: TGTGCCAGCAGCGCTTTAGACACCGATCTCTATGGCTACACCTTC.

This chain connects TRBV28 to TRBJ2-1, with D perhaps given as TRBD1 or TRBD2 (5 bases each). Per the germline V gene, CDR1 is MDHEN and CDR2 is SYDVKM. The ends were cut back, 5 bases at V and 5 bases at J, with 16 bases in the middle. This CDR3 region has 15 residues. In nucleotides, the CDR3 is TGTGCCAGCAGTCTCGCCGGGACCCAGGACAATGAGCAGTTCTTC. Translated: CASSLAGTQDNEQFF.

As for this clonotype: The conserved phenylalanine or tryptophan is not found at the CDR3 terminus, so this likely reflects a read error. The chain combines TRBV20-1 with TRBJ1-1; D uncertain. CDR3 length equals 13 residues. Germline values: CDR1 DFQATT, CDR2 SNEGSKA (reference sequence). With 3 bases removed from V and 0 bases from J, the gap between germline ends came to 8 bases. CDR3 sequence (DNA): TGCAGTGCTAGGGCCGATCTGAACACTGAAGCTTTCCTT. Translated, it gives CSARADLNTEAFL.

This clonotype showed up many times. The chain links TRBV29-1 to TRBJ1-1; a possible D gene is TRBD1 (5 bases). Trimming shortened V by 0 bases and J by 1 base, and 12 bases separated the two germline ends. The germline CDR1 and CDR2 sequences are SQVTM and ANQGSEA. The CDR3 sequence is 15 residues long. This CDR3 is CSVEDFGRANTEAFF. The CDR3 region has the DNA TGCAGCGTTGAAGATTTTGGCAGGGCGAACACTGAAGCTTTCTTT. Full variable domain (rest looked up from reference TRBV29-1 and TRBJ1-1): SAVISQKPSRDICQRGTSLTIQCQVDSQVTMMFWYRQQPGQSLTLIATANQGSEATYESGFVIDKFPISRPNLTFSTLTVSNMSPEDSSIYLCSVEDFGRANTEAFFGQGTRLTVV.

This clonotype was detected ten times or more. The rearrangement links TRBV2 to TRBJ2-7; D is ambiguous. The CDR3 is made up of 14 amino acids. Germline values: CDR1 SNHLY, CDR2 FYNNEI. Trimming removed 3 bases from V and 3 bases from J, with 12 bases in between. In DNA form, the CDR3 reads TGTGCCAGCAGTGAGGTAGGCCGGAGCTACGAGCAGTACTTC. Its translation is CASSEVGRSYEQYF.

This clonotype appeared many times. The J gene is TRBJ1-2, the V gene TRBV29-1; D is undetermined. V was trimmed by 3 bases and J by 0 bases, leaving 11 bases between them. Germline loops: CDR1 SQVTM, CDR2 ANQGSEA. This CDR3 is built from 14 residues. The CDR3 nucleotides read TGCAGCGTTGAGGCCACTGGAGCTAACTATGGCTACACCTTC. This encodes CSVEATGANYGYTF.

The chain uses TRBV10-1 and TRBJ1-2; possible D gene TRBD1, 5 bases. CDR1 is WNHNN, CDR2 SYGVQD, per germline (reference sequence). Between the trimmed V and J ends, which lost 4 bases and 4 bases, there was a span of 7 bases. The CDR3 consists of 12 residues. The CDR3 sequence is CASSGQTYGYTF. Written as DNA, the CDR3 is TGCGCCAGCAGTGGACAGACCTATGGCTACACCTTC.

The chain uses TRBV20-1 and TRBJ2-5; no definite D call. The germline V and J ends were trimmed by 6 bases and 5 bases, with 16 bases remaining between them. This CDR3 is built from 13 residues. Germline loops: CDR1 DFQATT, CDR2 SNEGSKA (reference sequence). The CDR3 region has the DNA TGCAGTGCCAGCAGCTTAGCCGGGGAGACCCAGTACTTC. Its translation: CSASSLAGETQYF.

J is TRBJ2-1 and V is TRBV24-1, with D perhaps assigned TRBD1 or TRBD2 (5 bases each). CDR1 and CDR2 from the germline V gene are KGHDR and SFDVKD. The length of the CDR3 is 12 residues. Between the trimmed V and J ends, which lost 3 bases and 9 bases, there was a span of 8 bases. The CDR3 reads CATSDTGPEQFF. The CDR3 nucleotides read TGTGCCACCAGTGATACGGGACCTGAGCAGTTCTTC.

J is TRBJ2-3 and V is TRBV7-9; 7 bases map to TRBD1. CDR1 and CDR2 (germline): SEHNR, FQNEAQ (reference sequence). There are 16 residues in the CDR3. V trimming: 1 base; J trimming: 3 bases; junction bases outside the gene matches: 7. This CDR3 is CASSLVAGGQTDTQYF. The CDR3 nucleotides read TGTGCCAGCAGCTTAGTAGCAGGGGGTCAAACAGATACGCAGTATTTT. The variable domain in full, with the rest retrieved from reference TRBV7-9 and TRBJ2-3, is DTGVSQNPRHKITKRGQNVTFRCDPISEHNRLYWYRQTLGQGPEFLTYFQNEAQLEKSRLLSDRFSAERPKGSFSTLEIQRTEQGDSAMYLCASSLVAGGQTDTQYFGPGTRLTVL.

In DNA form, the CDR3 reads TGTGCCAGCAGTGCCGGGACAGTCAATCAGCCCCAGCATTTT. This gives the protein CASSAGTVNQPQHF. The chain links TRBV2 to TRBJ1-5, with TRBD1 matching 7 bases. With V trimmed by 4 bases and J by 3 bases, 3 bases remained unmatched. CDR1 is SNHLY, CDR2 FYNNEI, per germline. The CDR3 has 14 residues.

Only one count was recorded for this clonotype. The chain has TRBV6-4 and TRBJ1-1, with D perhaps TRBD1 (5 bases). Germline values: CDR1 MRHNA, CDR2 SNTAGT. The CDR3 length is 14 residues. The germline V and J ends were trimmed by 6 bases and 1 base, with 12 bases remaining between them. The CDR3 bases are TGTGCCAGCAGCTTGGGGACGGAGAACACTGAAGCTTTCTTT. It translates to CASSLGTENTEAFF.

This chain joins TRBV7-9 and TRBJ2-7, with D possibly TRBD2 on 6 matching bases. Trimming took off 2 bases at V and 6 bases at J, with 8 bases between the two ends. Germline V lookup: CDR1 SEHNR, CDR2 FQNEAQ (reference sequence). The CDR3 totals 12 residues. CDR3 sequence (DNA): TGTGCCAGCAGCTTAAGGGAGGTCGAGCAGTACTTC. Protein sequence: CASSLREVEQYF.

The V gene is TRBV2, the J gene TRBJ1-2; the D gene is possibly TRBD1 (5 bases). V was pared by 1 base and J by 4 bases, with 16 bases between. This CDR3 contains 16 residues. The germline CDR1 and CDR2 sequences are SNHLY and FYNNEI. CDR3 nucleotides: TGTGCCAGCAGTGAAGTTTTGAGGGGATGGAGCTATGGCTACACCTTC. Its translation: CASSEVLRGWSYGYTF.

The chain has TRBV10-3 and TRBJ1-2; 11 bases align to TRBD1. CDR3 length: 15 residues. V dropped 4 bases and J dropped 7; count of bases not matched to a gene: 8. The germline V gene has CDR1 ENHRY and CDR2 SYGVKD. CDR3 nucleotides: TGTGCCATCAGTGGTAGTCCCGGGACAGGGGGTGGCTACACCTTC. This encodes CAISGSPGTGGGYTF.

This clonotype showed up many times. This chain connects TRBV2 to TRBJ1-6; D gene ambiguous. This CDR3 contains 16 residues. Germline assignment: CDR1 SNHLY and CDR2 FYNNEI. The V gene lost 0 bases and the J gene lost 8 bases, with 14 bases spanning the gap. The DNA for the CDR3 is TGTGCCAGCAGTGAAGCGCTTCTTAGGGTAGATTCACCCCTCCACTTT. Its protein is CASSEALLRVDSPLHF. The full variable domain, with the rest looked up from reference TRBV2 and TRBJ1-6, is EPEVTQTPSHQVTQMGQEVILRCVPISNHLYFYWYRQILGQKVEFLVSFYNNEISEKSEIFDDQFSVERPDGSNFTLKIRSTKLEDSAMYFCASSEALLRVDSPLHFGNGTRLTVT.

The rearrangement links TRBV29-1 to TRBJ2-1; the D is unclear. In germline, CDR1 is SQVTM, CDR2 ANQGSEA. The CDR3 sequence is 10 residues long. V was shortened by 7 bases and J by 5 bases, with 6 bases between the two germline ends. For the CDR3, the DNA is TGCAGCGGTACCAACAATGAGCAGTTCTTC. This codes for CSGTNNEQFF.

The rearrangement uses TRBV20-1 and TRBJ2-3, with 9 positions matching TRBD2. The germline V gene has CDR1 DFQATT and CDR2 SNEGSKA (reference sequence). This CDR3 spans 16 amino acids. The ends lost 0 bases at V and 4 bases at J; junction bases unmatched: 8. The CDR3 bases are TGCAGTGCTAGAGATCAATCTAGCGGGATGGCAGATACGCAGTATTTT. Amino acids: CSARDQSSGMADTQYF.

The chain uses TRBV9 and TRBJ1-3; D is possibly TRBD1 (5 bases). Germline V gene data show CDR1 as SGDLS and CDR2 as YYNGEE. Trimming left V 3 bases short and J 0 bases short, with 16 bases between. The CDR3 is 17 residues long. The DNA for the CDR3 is TGTGCCAGCAGCGAGGTGCCGGACACGGGCTCTGGAAACACCATATATTTT. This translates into CASSEVPDTGSGNTIYF.

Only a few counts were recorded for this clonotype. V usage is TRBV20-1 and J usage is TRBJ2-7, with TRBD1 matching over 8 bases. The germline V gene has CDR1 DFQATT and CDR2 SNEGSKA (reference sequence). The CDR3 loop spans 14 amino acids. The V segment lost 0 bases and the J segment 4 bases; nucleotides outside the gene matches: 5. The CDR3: CSARDRTGWYEQYF. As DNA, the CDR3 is TGCAGTGCTAGAGATCGGACAGGGTGGTACGAGCAGTACTTC.